The clone carrying this T cell receptor beta chain showed up just once. As yet, its antigen is unknown. The sample originates from a study of OX40 agonist ivuxolimab in advanced cancers. Study observations and caveats: Among the nonresponders, some also had low normalized T-cell clonal expansion.

Losses at the gene ends were 4 bases for V and 8 bases for J; bases not matched to a gene: 7. This CDR3 region has 13 residues. The germline V gene encodes CDR1 SGHRS and CDR2 YFSETQ. The repertoire was sequenced with immunoSEQ multiplex PCR; TCRdb's copy has only in-frame clones and lacks some. This sample has under 55,000 clones; 86% occur once, and the top ten carry less than 7%. This chain links TRBV5-1 with TRBJ1-1; 8 nucleotides align to TRBD1. Sequenced material: CD4+ or CD8+ T cells sorted from blood, taken in a trial of the OX40 agonist ivuxolimab. This clonotype originated in an adult with an advanced solid tumor such as melanoma, head and neck, liver or kidney cancer. As DNA, the CDR3 is TGCGCCAGCAGCCCGAGCGGACAGGGAGAAGCTTTCTTT. It specifies CASSPSGQGEAFF.